This entry concerns a single T cell receptor beta chain. 13 Jbeta primers and 60 Vbeta primers were used for the PCR. Method: immunoSEQ multiplex PCR; TCRdb's copy keeps in-frame clones and lacks some. The sample carries about 97,000 clones, about 69% recorded once. This CDR3 contains 13 residues. Trimming removed 3 bases at V and 1 base at J, with 6 bases between. Germline V gene lookup returns CDR1 SNHLY and CDR2 FYNNEI. This sample stems from a study of cytomegalovirus exposure and HLA in healthy donors. Study as a whole: A data release that came early held roughly 90 million unique TCRs from HLA-typed donors.

Sequencing input: PBMCs. This clonotype was sampled from a human donor in good health. V and J are TRBV2 and TRBJ2-5; D is undetermined. CDR3 sequence reads: CASSDDTQETQYF. For the CDR3, the DNA is TGTGCCAGCAGTGACGACACCCAAGAGACCCAGTACTTC. Full variable domain (outside the CDR3, taken from reference TRBV2 and TRBJ2-5): EPEVTQTPSHQVTQMGQEVILRCVPISNHLYFYWYRQILGQKVEFLVSFYNNEISEKSEIFDDQFSVERPDGSNFTLKIRSTKLEDSAMYFCASSDDTQETQYFGPGTRLLVL.